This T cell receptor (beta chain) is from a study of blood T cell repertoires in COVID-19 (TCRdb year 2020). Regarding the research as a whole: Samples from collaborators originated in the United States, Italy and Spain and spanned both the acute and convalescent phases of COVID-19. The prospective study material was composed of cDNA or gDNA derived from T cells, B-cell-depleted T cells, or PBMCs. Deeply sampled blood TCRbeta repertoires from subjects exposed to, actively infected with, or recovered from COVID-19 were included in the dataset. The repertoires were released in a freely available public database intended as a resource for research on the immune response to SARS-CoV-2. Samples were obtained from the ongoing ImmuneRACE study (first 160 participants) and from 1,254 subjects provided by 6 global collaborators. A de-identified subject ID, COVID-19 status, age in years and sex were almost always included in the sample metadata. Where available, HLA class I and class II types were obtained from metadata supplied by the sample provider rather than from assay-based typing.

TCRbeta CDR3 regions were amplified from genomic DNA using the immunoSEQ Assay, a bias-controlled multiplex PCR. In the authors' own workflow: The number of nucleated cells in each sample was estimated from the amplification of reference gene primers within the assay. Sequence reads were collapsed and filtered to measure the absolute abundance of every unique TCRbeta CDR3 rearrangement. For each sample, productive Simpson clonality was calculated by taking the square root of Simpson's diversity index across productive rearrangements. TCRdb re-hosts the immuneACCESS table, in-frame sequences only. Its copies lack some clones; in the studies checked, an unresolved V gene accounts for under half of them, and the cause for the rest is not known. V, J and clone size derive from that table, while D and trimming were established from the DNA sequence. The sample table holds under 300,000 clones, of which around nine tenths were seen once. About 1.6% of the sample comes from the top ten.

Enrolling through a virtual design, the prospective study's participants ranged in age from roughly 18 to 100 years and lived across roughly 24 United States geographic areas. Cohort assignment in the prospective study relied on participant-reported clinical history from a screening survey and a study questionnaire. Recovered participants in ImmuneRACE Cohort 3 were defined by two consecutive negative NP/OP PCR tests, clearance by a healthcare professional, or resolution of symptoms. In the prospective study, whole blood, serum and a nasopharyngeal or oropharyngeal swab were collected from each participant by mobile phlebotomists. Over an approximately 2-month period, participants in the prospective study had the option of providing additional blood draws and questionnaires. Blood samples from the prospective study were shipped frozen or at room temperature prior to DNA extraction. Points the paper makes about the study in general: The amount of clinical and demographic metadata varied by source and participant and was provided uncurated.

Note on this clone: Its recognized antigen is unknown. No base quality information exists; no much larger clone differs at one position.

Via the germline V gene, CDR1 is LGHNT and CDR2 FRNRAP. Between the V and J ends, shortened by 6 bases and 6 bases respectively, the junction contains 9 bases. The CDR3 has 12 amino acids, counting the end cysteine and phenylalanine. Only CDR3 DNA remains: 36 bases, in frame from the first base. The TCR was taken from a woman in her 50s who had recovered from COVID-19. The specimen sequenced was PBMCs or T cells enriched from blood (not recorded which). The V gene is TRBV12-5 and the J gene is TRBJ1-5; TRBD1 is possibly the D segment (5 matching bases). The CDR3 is CASGSQVQPQHF. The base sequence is TGTGCTAGTGGATCACAGGTTCAGCCCCAGCATTTT. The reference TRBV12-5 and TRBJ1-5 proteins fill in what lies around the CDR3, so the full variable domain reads DARVTQTPRHKVTEMGQEVTMRCQPILGHNTVFWYRQTMMQGLELLAYFRNRAPLDDSGMPKDRFSAEMPDATLATLKIQPSEPRDSAVYFCASGSQVQPQHFGDGTRLSIL.